In this sample, the clone carrying this T cell receptor beta chain turned up once. This sample was included in a study of blood T cell repertoires in COVID-19. The CDR3 is 14 amino acids. The germline V gene has CDR1 SEHNR and CDR2 FQNEAQ (reference sequence). Trimming stripped 5 bases from V and 7 bases from J, with 17 bases between. Generated by immunoSEQ multiplex PCR, the TCRdb table keeps only in-frame clones and is missing some. The repertoire has around 50,000 clones, 85% to 90% of them found once; the top ten carry around 1.5%. Sequenced input: peripheral blood. This rearrangement joins TRBV7-9 to TRBJ2-5; D might be TRBD2 (6 bases). The receptor comes from a man in his 60s with acute or convalescent COVID-19. The CDR3 nucleotides read TGTGCCAGCAGCGCCCCGGGAGAGGAAGGGACCCAGTACTTC. The encoded protein is CASSAPGEEGTQYF.